These 15 T cell receptor beta chains share one sample of origin, sequenced in a study of CD8+CD57+ T cells in acquired aplastic anemia. TCR beta VDJ combinations and CDR3 sequences were profiled from genomic DNA. TCRdb passed the reads through MiXCR, listing each CDR3 protein once. The profile shows some 200,000 distinct CDR3 sequences, 61% of them singletons. The sample consisted of sorted CD4+, CD8+, or CD8+CD57+ T cells (not recorded which) from PBMCs. The receptors come from a human donor in good health.

The chain couples TRBV20-1 to TRBJ1-4; 11 nucleotides line up with TRBD1. The CDR3 has 14 residues. In germline, CDR1 is DFQATT, CDR2 SNEGSKA (reference sequence). The junction had 6 bases not matched to a gene; V was cut back by 5 bases and J by 7 bases. The CDR3 sequence: CSAPRTGGGEKLFF. The CDR3 region has the DNA TGCAGTGCTCCCAGGACAGGGGGCGGTGAAAAACTGTTTTTT.

This clonotype was recorded a few times. The rearrangement joins TRBV20-1 to TRBJ1-4; D not certain. This CDR3 region has 11 residues. The V gene lost 4 bases and the J gene lost 6 bases, with 6 bases spanning the gap. CDR1 is DFQATT, CDR2 SNEGSKA, per germline (reference sequence). The CDR3: CSAMYDEKLFF. CDR3 coding DNA: TGCAGTGCTATGTACGATGAAAAACTGTTTTTT.

This chain connects TRBV15 to TRBJ1-1; D call uncertain. The germline CDR1 and CDR2 sequences are LNHNV and YYDKDF (reference sequence). V was cut by 0 bases and J by 1 base, with 3 bases left in between. CDR3 length: 13 amino acids. The CDR3 loop reads CATSRDANTEAFF. CDR3 sequence (DNA): TGTGCCACCAGCAGAGATGCGAACACTGAAGCTTTCTTT.

The chain uses TRBV7-9 and TRBJ1-5; D is ambiguous. Germline V gene sequence: CDR1 SEHNR, CDR2 FQNEAQ (reference sequence). CDR3 size: 14 residues. Trimming cost V 0 bases and J 5 bases, with 8 bases left between them. Written as DNA, the CDR3 is TGTGCCAGCAGCTTAGCGCTTGGGGATCAGCCCCAGCATTTT. This translates into CASSLALGDQPQHF.

This clonotype was found many times. An end of the junction does not agree with germline; a read error may underlie this. The CDR3 protein is CASSEWGQENSPPHF. In DNA form, the CDR3 reads TGTGCCAGCAGCGAATGGGGACAGGAAAATTCACCCCCCCACTTT. J is TRBJ1-6 and V is TRBV9; 8 positions agree with TRBD1. The CDR3 is 15 residues long. Germline CDR1 and CDR2: SGDLS and YYNGEE.

This clonotype was seen repeatedly, ten times or more. The CDR3 loop reads CASSQARGTAYEQYF. The CDR3 DNA reads TGCGCCAGCAGCCAAGCCAGGGGGACCGCCTACGAGCAGTACTTC. J is TRBJ2-7 and V is TRBV4-1; TRBD1 matches 7 bases. V lost 1 base and J lost 2; bases outside the gene matches: 5. There are 15 residues in the CDR3. CDR1 is MGHRA and CDR2 is YSYEKL in the germline V gene.

V and J are TRBV10-1 and TRBJ2-2, with 8 bases identical to TRBD1. CDR3 size: 16 residues. CDR1 is WNHNN, CDR2 SYGVQD, per germline (reference sequence). The V segment lost 0 bases and the J segment 4 bases; nucleotides outside the gene matches: 4. The CDR3 nucleotides are TGCGCCAGCAGTGAGTCGGAGGACAGGGTCACCGGGGAGCTGTTTTTT. It encodes CASSESEDRVTGELFF.

This clonotype has only a few counts. The chain is built from TRBV10-3 and TRBJ2-7; D remains unclear. Deletions cut 8 bases from V and 7 bases from J, with 12 bases between. The CDR3 is 11 residues long. Germline V gene lookup returns CDR1 ENHRY and CDR2 SYGVKD. CDR3 residues: CAILDGREQYF. The CDR3 DNA sequence: TGTGCCATCCTAGATGGTAGGGAGCAGTACTTC.

Notes on this clonotype: One base away lies a much larger clone, so this may be a sequencing read error. V is TRBV6-5 and J is TRBJ2-7; TRBD2 matches 13 bases. There are 15 residues in the CDR3. The V segment lost 8 bases and the J segment 7 bases; nucleotides outside the gene matches: 11. Germline CDR1 and CDR2: MNHEY and SVGAGI. In nucleotides, the CDR3 is TGTGCCAGCTCCCTGACTAGCGGGGGGCGCAATGAGCAGTACTTC. Its translation is CASSLTSGGRNEQYF.

J is TRBJ1-1 and V is TRBV7-9; no reliable D call. This CDR3 comprises 13 residues. The ends were cut back, 8 bases at V and 0 bases at J, with 10 bases in the middle. Germline CDR1 is SEHNR and CDR2 is FQNEAQ (reference sequence). DNA of the CDR3: TGTGCCAGCGAGGATTGGATGAACACTGAAGCTTTCTTT. As protein: CASEDWMNTEAFF.

The CDR3 region is CSGDRGVRGELFF. CDR3 DNA sequence: TGCAGCGGGGACAGGGGGGTGAGGGGGGAGCTGTTTTTT. The gene calls are TRBV29-1 and TRBJ2-2, with 11 bases lining up with TRBD1. CDR1 and CDR2 from the germline V gene are SQVTM and ANQGSEA. This CDR3 spans 13 amino acids. J gave up 8 bases and V 7 bases, and 6 bases lay outside the gene matches.

This chain joins TRBV5-5 and TRBJ2-7; no firm D call. The DNA matches TRBJ2-5 better at its end, which makes the J call doubtful. Germline V gene sequence: CDR1 SGHKS, CDR2 YYEKEE (reference sequence). The CDR3 consists of 16 residues. CDR3 protein: CASTSDTNNRRETQYF. The DNA of the CDR3 is TGTGCCAGTACCTCAGACACCAACAATCGCAGGGAGACCCAGTACTTC.

This clonotype was observed many times. J is TRBJ2-7 and V is TRBV4-1; TRBD2 might be the D (6 bases). The germline V gene has CDR1 MGHRA and CDR2 YSYEKL. Trimming left V 1 base short and J 3 bases short, with 13 bases between. The CDR3 sequence is 15 residues long. DNA for the CDR3: TGCGCCAGCAGCCAAGTCGCGGGGCAAAACTACGAGCAGTACTTC. Translated, it gives CASSQVAGQNYEQYF.

This clonotype was seen only a few times. An end of the junction differs from the germline gene, which may be a read error. The chain joins TRBV28 to TRBJ2-1; TRBD2 matches 8 bases. Germline assignment: CDR1 MDHEN and CDR2 SYDVKM. The CDR3 sequence is 16 residues long. The CDR3 sequence: CASSPTMAGGYTEQFF. The CDR3 coding sequence is TGTGCCAGCAGTCCCACGATGGCGGGAGGCTACACTGAGCAGTTCTTC.

V usage is TRBV25-1 and J usage is TRBJ1-6, with 9 bases lining up with TRBD1. The V and J ends lost 6 bases and 8 bases, in that order; junction bases with no gene match: 5. Germline V gives CDR1 MGHDK, CDR2 SYGVNS. This CDR3 is 14 amino acids long. The CDR3 loop reads CASRDRGRHSPLHF. The CDR3 region has the DNA TGTGCCAGCAGAGACAGGGGGAGACATTCACCCCTCCACTTT.